The 18 T cell receptor beta chains in this list originate from one sample, sequenced in a study of metastatic and nonmetastatic thyroid tumors. Ahead of thyroid surgery, no patient had received treatment of any kind. TCRdb re-analyzed the PCR reads through MiXCR. The table has tens of thousands of clones, 20% to 25% seen once. The sequenced sample was blood. The receptors were gathered from a female donor with papillary thyroid cancer or a benign thyroid nodule (not recorded which). Some clones in this sample may be carry-over from other donors' samples.

This clone was observed many times. J is TRBJ1-2 and V is TRBV28, with unresolved D. Looked up from germline, CDR1 is MDHEN and CDR2 is SYDVKM. V lost 3 bases to trimming and J lost 5 bases, with 7 bases between them. The CDR3 runs 12 residues. In nucleotides, the CDR3 is TGTGCCAGCAGTTTGGAGGCGTATGGCTACACCTTC. It specifies CASSLEAYGYTF.

This clone was seen a few times. A clone one base away is much larger, so this may be a read error. It is likely a read error, because the conserved phenylalanine at the end of the CDR3 is missing. CDR3 sequence: CSVEISRSGELFL. The CDR3, as DNA: TGCAGCGTTGAAATCTCGCGGTCCGGGGAGCTGTTTCTT. The V gene is TRBV29-1, the J gene TRBJ2-2; D gene ambiguous. Per germline, CDR1 SQVTM and CDR2 ANQGSEA. The CDR3 has 13 amino acids. Trimming removed 2 bases at V and 6 bases at J, with 10 bases between.

This clone has at least ten counts. The chain joins TRBV9 to TRBJ1-6; no clear D gene. The CDR3 consists of 13 residues. Per the germline V gene, CDR1 is SGDLS and CDR2 is YYNGEE. The V end lost 4 bases, the J end lost 6 bases, and 8 bases lay between the germline ends. DNA of the CDR3: TGTGCCAGCAGCCTTGCGTTTAATTCACCCCTCCACTTT. Protein: CASSLAFNSPLHF.

V usage is TRBV7-3 and J usage is TRBJ2-7; D might be TRBD2 (6 bases). Per the germline V gene, CDR1 is SGHTA and CDR2 is FQGTGA. V lost 6 bases and J lost 6, with 15 bases in between. CDR3 length equals 13 residues. The CDR3 bases are TGTGCCAGCAGAACAACCGGAGGGACCGAGCAGTACTTC. Protein: CASRTTGGTEQYF.

This rearrangement joins TRBV4-1 to TRBJ2-7; D remains unclear. Germline assignment: CDR1 MGHRA and CDR2 YSYEKL. This CDR3 comprises 16 residues. V lost 5 bases and J 5 bases, leaving 22 bases between the germline ends. The CDR3 nucleotides read TGCGCCAGCAGCACCTCAAGCAGGTCTTTGGACGACGAGCAGTACTTC. This translates into CASSTSSRSLDDEQYF.

By share, this clone ranks as medium-sized. The V gene is TRBV11-1, the J gene TRBJ1-3; 9 positions match TRBD1. Unmatched junction bases numbered 6, after V lost 3 bases and J lost 3 bases. Germline loops: CDR1 SGHAT, CDR2 FQDESV (reference sequence). This CDR3 has 16 amino acids. The CDR3 sequence is CASSFQQGAGGNTIYF. The CDR3 DNA sequence: TGTGCCAGCAGCTTCCAACAGGGGGCTGGTGGAAACACCATATATTTT. The full variable domain, its missing parts supplied by reference TRBV11-1 and TRBJ1-3, is EAEVAQSPRYKITEKSQAVAFWCDPISGHATLYWYRQILGQGPELLVQFQDESVVDDSQLPKDRFSAERLKGVDSTLKIQPAELGDSAMYLCASSFQQGAGGNTIYFGEGSWLTVV.

This clone was observed many times. V gene TRBV27 combines with J gene TRBJ2-2; weak D call: TRBD1 (7 bases). Per the germline V gene, CDR1 is MNHEY and CDR2 is SMNVEV (reference sequence). V lost 7 bases and J lost 3, with 15 bases in between. The CDR3 sequence is 15 residues long. CDR3 loop: CASTWGDRYTGELFF. In nucleotides, the CDR3 is TGTGCCAGCACCTGGGGGGACAGATACACCGGGGAGCTGTTTTTT.

This clone was seen many times. Here the CDR3 reads CASSMRGRAEAFF. The CDR3 DNA reads TGTGCCAGCAGTATGCGGGGCCGCGCTGAAGCTTTCTTT. This sequence joins TRBV28 and TRBJ1-1; a possible D gene is TRBD1 (5 bases). Germline CDR1 MDHEN, CDR2 SYDVKM. The V end was cut by 5 bases, the J end by 6 bases, with 13 bases between. There are 13 residues in the CDR3. The full variable domain, in which reference TRBV28 and TRBJ1-1 provide the parts outside the CDR3, is DVKVTQSSRYLVKRTGEKVFLECVQDMDHENMFWYRQDPGLGLRLIYFSYDVKMKEKGDIPEGYSVSREKKERFSLILESASTNQTSMYLCASSMRGRAEAFFGQGTRLTVV.

Of note for this clone: This may stem from a read error, because a much larger clone lies one nucleotide away. The chain has TRBV5-4 and TRBJ1-3; D is ambiguous. This CDR3 is built from 14 residues. Germline V gene lookup returns CDR1 SGHNT and CDR2 YYREEE (reference sequence). The CDR3 region is CASSLGYSGNTVYF. DNA of the CDR3: TGTGCCAGCAGCTTGGGCTACTCTGGAAACACCGTATATTTT.

Regarding this clone: This may arise from a read error, as a much more abundant clone is one base away. This chain links TRBV29-1 with TRBJ2-5; D might be TRBD2 (7 bases). The CDR3 runs 15 residues. V was shortened by 5 bases and J by 1 base, with 17 bases between the two germline ends. Germline V CDR1 and CDR2: SQVTM, ANQGSEA. The CDR3 spells CSVRGAIPLQETQYF. The CDR3 DNA sequence: TGCAGCGTTCGGGGGGCTATTCCCCTCCAAGAGACCCAGTACTTC.

This clone was recorded at least ten times. The V call is TRBV6-2 or TRBV6-3, the J call TRBJ2-7; tentatively, D is TRBD1 (6 bases). The CDR3 covers 11 residues. From germline, CDR1 is MNHEY and CDR2 SVGEGT. V was cut by 5 bases and J by 7 bases, with 9 bases left in between. CDR3 loop: CASSDRWEQYF. Written as DNA, the CDR3 is TGTGCCAGCAGTGACAGGTGGGAGCAGTACTTC.

This clone was seen many times. Here the CDR3 reads CSTPGLAGNEQFF. CDR3 nucleotides: TGCAGTACCCCGGGACTAGCCGGAAATGAGCAGTTCTTC. The genes are TRBV20-1 and TRBJ2-1; 9 bases match TRBD2. The CDR3 covers 13 residues. V was clipped by 8 bases and J by 7 bases; unmatched bases: 9. The germline CDR1 and CDR2 sequences are DFQATT and SNEGSKA (reference sequence).

V and J are TRBV7-2 and TRBJ2-1, with D unresolved. V was cut by 4 bases and J by 0 bases, with 7 bases left in between. The CDR3 is 14 residues long. The V gene's germline CDR1 is SGHTA and CDR2 FQGNSA. This CDR3 is CASSSYYSYNEQFF. The CDR3 bases are TGTGCCAGCAGCTCTTACTACTCCTACAATGAGCAGTTCTTC.

This clone was found many times. The rearrangement uses TRBV5-5 and TRBJ1-1; TRBD1 is a possible D gene (5 bases). V was shortened by 0 bases and J by 4 bases, with 10 bases between the two germline ends. Germline CDR1 SGHKS, CDR2 YYEKEE (reference sequence). The CDR3 extends over 14 amino acids. DNA for the CDR3: TGTGCCAGCAGCTTGGAGCCAGGGTTCACTGAAGCTTTCTTT. Residues: CASSLEPGFTEAFF.

This clone was recorded at least ten times. The chain has TRBV28 and TRBJ2-1, with unresolved D. V was trimmed by 8 bases and J by 9 bases, leaving 8 bases between them. This CDR3 comprises 10 residues. Germline CDR1 and CDR2: MDHEN and SYDVKM. Here the CDR3 DNA reads TGTGCCAGCGAGCGCGGTGAGCAGTTCTTC. This gives the protein CASERGEQFF.

This clone was recorded at least ten times. This chain connects TRBV5-1 to TRBJ2-1, with 9 nucleotides matching TRBD2. Germline V gene sequence: CDR1 SGHRS, CDR2 YFSETQ. After removal of 1 base from V and 5 bases from J, the junction contained 7 bases not matched to a gene. The CDR3 is made up of 16 amino acids. For the CDR3, the DNA is TGCGCCAGCAGCTTGCCTCCGACTAGCGGCCACAATGAGCAGTTCTTC. This codes for CASSLPPTSGHNEQFF.

The rearrangement links TRBV20-1 to TRBJ2-1; 8 bases are shared with TRBD2. The CDR3 has 14 amino acids. J lost 7 bases, V lost 3 bases, and 8 bases had no gene match. The germline gives CDR1 DFQATT, CDR2 SNEGSKA (reference sequence). CDR3 loop: CSASCREGLNEQFF. CDR3 in DNA: TGCAGTGCTAGTTGTCGGGAGGGCCTTAATGAGCAGTTCTTC.

This clone occurred many times. The V gene is TRBV7-9, the J gene TRBJ2-1; 7 bases are shared with TRBD2. The V and J ends lost 4 bases and 4 bases, in that order; junction bases with no gene match: 7. Germline CDR1 is SEHNR and CDR2 is FQNEAQ (reference sequence). The CDR3 totals 15 residues. DNA of the CDR3: TGTGCCAGCAGCTCCCCTAGCGGATTTTACAATGAGCAGTTCTTC. Its protein is CASSSPSGFYNEQFF.